Shown below are 22 T cell receptor beta chains from a single sample sequenced in a study of prognosis after radiotherapy for stage I lung cancer. Multiplex PCR in two rounds served to amplify TCR beta CDR3 from genomic DNA. Amplification during the initial PCR round employed primers specific to each TRBV and TRBJ gene. MiXCR was run by TCRdb on the multiplex PCR reads, yielding one entry per CDR3 protein. The sample shows under 75,000 distinct CDR3 sequences, 26% of them seen only once. The material sequenced was PBMCs, taken before or after stereotactic body radiation therapy (not recorded which). Source of these receptors: a donor aged 50 or older with non-small cell lung cancer.

This clonotype was detected many times. This chain links TRBV5-1 with TRBJ2-1; the D gene could be TRBD1 or TRBD2 (6 bases each). The CDR3 extends over 15 amino acids. Trimming took off 6 bases at V and 5 bases at J, with 18 bases between the two ends. Germline lookup yields CDR1 SGHRS and CDR2 YFSETQ. The CDR3 DNA reads TGCGCCAGCACTGGGGGGCAGGGTCGAAACAATGAGCAGTTCTTC. The encoded protein is CASTGGQGRNNEQFF.

The table lists this clonotype with many counts. The CDR3 DNA reads as TGCAGTGCTCGTAACGCCAATTCACCCCTCCACTTT. Its protein is CSARNANSPLHF. The rearrangement uses TRBV20-1 and TRBJ1-6; D remains unclear. The CDR3 loop spans 12 amino acids. CDR1 is DFQATT, CDR2 SNEGSKA, per germline (reference sequence). The V and J ends lost 5 bases and 7 bases respectively, with 9 bases between them.

This clonotype was seen repeatedly, ten times or more. The chain recombines TRBV19 with TRBJ2-7; TRBD1 or TRBD2 may be the D gene (5 bases each). From germline, CDR1 is LNHDA and CDR2 SQIVND (reference sequence). There are 15 residues in the CDR3. The germline V and J ends were trimmed by 0 bases and 2 bases, with 11 bases remaining between them. CDR3 bases: TGTGCCAGTAGTATAGATTGGGGACGGACCTACGAGCAGTACTTC. This codes for CASSIDWGRTYEQYF. Filled out from reference TRBV19 and TRBJ2-7, the complete variable domain reads DGGITQSPKYLFRKEGQNVTLSCEQNLNHDAMYWYRQDPGQGLRLIYYSQIVNDFQKGDIAEGYSVSREKKESFPLTVTSAQKNPTAFYLCASSIDWGRTYEQYFGPGTRLTVT.

The sample holds many counts of this clonotype. The CDR3 spells CSAKSDREYTEAFF. In nucleotides, the CDR3 is TGCAGTGCTAAGTCAGACAGAGAGTACACTGAAGCTTTCTTT. V gene TRBV20-1 combines with J gene TRBJ1-1; D may be TRBD1 (5 bases). V dropped 4 bases and J dropped 3 bases, with 15 bases sitting between them. CDR3 size: 14 residues. CDR1 and CDR2 (germline): DFQATT, SNEGSKA (reference sequence).

This clonotype was detected ten times or more. The chain links TRBV7-2 to TRBJ1-1; no definite D call. The ends were cut back, 5 bases at V and 6 bases at J, with 13 bases in the middle. CDR1 SGHTA and CDR2 FQGNSA come from the germline V gene. The CDR3 is made up of 13 amino acids. In nucleotides, the CDR3 is TGTGCCAGCAGCCCTAGCCGGGGTTCTGAAGCTTTCTTT. Protein sequence: CASSPSRGSEAFF.

The chain joins TRBV6-2 or TRBV6-3 to TRBJ1-1; D gene ambiguous. V was pared by 5 bases and J by 8 bases, with 15 bases between. CDR1 is MNHEY and CDR2 is SVGEGT in the germline V gene. The CDR3 consists of 13 residues. DNA for the CDR3: TGTGCCAGCAGTGAAGACCGAACAGTCGAAGCTTTCTTT. Encoded protein: CASSEDRTVEAFF.

The table lists this clonotype with many counts. The chain couples TRBV7-9 to TRBJ2-7, with D possibly being TRBD1 (5 bases). V gave up 8 bases and J gave up 3 bases, with 14 bases separating them. This CDR3 region has 13 residues. Germline loops: CDR1 SEHNR, CDR2 FQNEAQ (reference sequence). The CDR3 spells CASGRQNLYEQYF. The CDR3 region has the DNA TGTGCCAGCGGTAGACAGAACCTCTACGAGCAGTACTTC.

The sample holds many counts of this clonotype. The chain carries TRBV18 and TRBJ2-7; possible D gene TRBD1, 5 bases. V was shortened by 3 bases and J by 1 base, with 13 bases between the two germline ends. Per germline, CDR1 KGHSH and CDR2 LQKENI. The CDR3 runs 15 residues. CDR3 in amino acids: CASSPQGPLSYEQYF. CDR3 sequence (DNA): TGTGCCAGCTCACCCCAGGGTCCACTGTCCTACGAGCAGTACTTC.

Comment on this clonotype: This likely traces to a read error, being one base from a far larger clone. V is TRBV27 and J is TRBJ2-7; 9 bases match TRBD1. Per the germline V gene, CDR1 is MNHEY and CDR2 is SMNVEV (reference sequence). The CDR3 covers 15 residues. The CDR3 DNA reads as TGCGCCAGGAGCCAAGATCTACGGACAGGGGACGAGCAGTACTTC. Encoded protein: CARSQDLRTGDEQYF.

With respect to this clonotype: The CDR3 does not close with the conserved phenylalanine or tryptophan, likely indicating a read error. The J gene is TRBJ1-6, the V gene TRBV18; D is unclear. V lost 4 bases, J lost 7 bases, and 8 bases lay in between. CDR1 is KGHSH, CDR2 LQKENI, per germline. The CDR3 has 13 amino acids. The CDR3 region has the DNA TGTGCCAGCTCACTAGGTCGGAATTCACCCCTCCACTAT. Protein sequence: CASSLGRNSPLHY.

This clonotype was found many times. The chain recombines TRBV4-1 with TRBJ2-5; D may correspond to TRBD1 or TRBD2 (5 bases each). In germline, CDR1 is MGHRA, CDR2 YSYEKL. The length of the CDR3 is 20 residues. Between the trimmed V and J ends, which lost 4 bases and 3 bases, there was a span of 30 bases. The CDR3 nucleotides are TGCGCCAGCAGCCTGGGACCGGCTGGCGTTGGGTCCCGGGCCAAAGAGACCCAGTACTTC. Protein product: CASSLGPAGVGSRAKETQYF.

A note on this clonotype: A clone one base away is much larger, so this may be a read error. The chain is built from TRBV20-1 and TRBJ2-5; D not certain. From germline, CDR1 is DFQATT and CDR2 SNEGSKA (reference sequence). The CDR3 extends over 12 amino acids. The DNA for the CDR3 is TGCAGCGCCGTTGGGTTTCAAGAGACCAAGTACTTC. As protein: CSAVGFQETKYF.

As concerns this clonotype: The junction differs from germline at one of its ends, possibly a read error. The chain employs TRBV5-1 and TRBJ1-4, with D tentatively TRBD1 (6 bases). CDR1 is SGHRS and CDR2 is YFSETQ in the germline V gene. There are 16 residues in the CDR3. The CDR3 is CTSSPGGRGTNEKLFF. CDR3 in DNA: TGCACCAGCAGCCCGGGGGGCAGGGGAACTAATGAAAAACTGTTTTTT. Looking up the rest from reference TRBV5-1 and TRBJ1-4 gives the full variable domain: KAGVTQTPRYLIKTRGQQVTLSCSPISGHRSVSWYQQTPGQGLQFLFEYFSETQRNKGNFPGRFSGRQFSNSRSEMNVSTLELGDSALYLCTSSPGGRGTNEKLFFGSGTQLSVL.

Notes on this clonotype: Germline is not matched at one junction end, which may reflect a read error. The J gene is TRBJ1-2, the V gene TRBV5-1; D is undetermined. Germline lookup yields CDR1 SGHRS and CDR2 YFSETQ. The CDR3 covers 14 residues. The CDR3 sequence: CASSSGQSNYGYTF. DNA of the CDR3: TGTGCCAGCAGCTCGGGCCAGTCGAACTATGGCTACACCTTC.

The chain joins TRBV18 to TRBJ2-5; D perhaps matches TRBD1 (6 bases). The germline V and J ends were trimmed by 4 bases and 1 base, with 16 bases remaining between them. The CDR3 spans 16 residues. Germline V CDR1 and CDR2: KGHSH, LQKENI. This chain's CDR3 is CASSRNTRGAQETQYF. Written as DNA, the CDR3 is TGTGCCAGCTCACGTAATACCAGGGGAGCCCAAGAGACCCAGTACTTC.

This clonotype was detected many times. The chain recombines TRBV20-1 with TRBJ1-6; weak D call: TRBD1 (6 bases). Germline values: CDR1 DFQATT, CDR2 SNEGSKA (reference sequence). V was pared by 3 bases and J by 7 bases, with 16 bases between. The CDR3 consists of 15 residues. The CDR3 reads CSASVSTGRNSPLHF. The CDR3 DNA sequence: TGCAGTGCTAGTGTCTCCACAGGGAGGAATTCACCCCTCCACTTT.

Remarks on this clonotype: A read error is likely here: a far larger clone is one base away. The chain links TRBV6-2 or TRBV6-3 to TRBJ2-6, with 8 bases fitting TRBD1. With V trimmed by 5 bases and J by 5 bases, 11 bases remained unmatched. CDR3 length: 17 amino acids. Germline V gene sequence: CDR1 MNHEY, CDR2 SVGEGT. The CDR3 here is CASSPGTGLSWANVLTF. The DNA of the CDR3 is TGTGCCAGCAGTCCCGGGACAGGCCTTTCTTGGGCCAACGTCCTGACTTTC.

Remarks on this clonotype: This likely stems from a read error, as it lies one base from a far larger clone. The rearrangement links TRBV6-5 to TRBJ2-1, with D possibly matching TRBD2 (7 bases). The germline V gene encodes CDR1 MNHEY and CDR2 SVGAGI. The CDR3 loop spans 17 amino acids. The CDR3 here is CASSDSTRGGAYNEHFF. In nucleotides, the CDR3 is TGTGCCAGCAGTGACTCGACTAGAGGGGGGGCATACAATGAGCATTTCTTC.

In regard to this clonotype: Given a far larger clone just one base away, this is likely a sequencing read error. V gene TRBV7-2 combines with J gene TRBJ2-5; 10 bases agree with TRBD2. The J call may be wrong; the DNA end is better matched by TRBJ2-1. The length of the CDR3 is 15 residues. Per germline, CDR1 SGHTA and CDR2 FQGNSA. The CDR3 DNA follows: TGTGCCAGCAACCACCGGACTAGCGGAGGGGGTGAGCAGTTCTTC. This codes for CASNHRTSGGGEQFF.

Worth noting for this clonotype: A far larger clone is one base from this, pointing to a likely read error. This rearrangement joins TRBV20-1 to TRBJ2-5, with unresolved D. Gene TRBJ2-1 matches the end of the DNA better, so the J call may be wrong. CDR3 length: 12 residues. CDR1 is DFQATT, CDR2 SNEGSKA, per germline (reference sequence). The CDR3 DNA is TGCAGTGCTATTAACAACGACAATGAGCAGTTCTTC. It encodes CSAINNDNEQFF.

This clonotype was recorded many times. This sequence joins TRBV30 and TRBJ1-1; no clear D. CDR3 length: 13 residues. CDR1 is GTSNPN and CDR2 is SVGIG in the germline V gene (reference sequence). V was clipped by 2 bases and J by 1 base, with 8 bases between them. The CDR3 DNA reads TGTGCCTGGAGTCGAGAGCGGAACACTGAAGCTTTCTTT. It encodes CAWSRERNTEAFF.

Remarks on this clonotype: Sequence at one end of the junction differs from germline and may be a read error. The chain combines TRBV4-1 with TRBJ2-7, with 9 bases identical to TRBD2. CDR3 length equals 17 residues. Per germline, CDR1 MGHRA and CDR2 YSYEKL. CDR3 amino acids: CASSQALSGGGSYEHYF. CDR3 coding DNA: TGCGCCAGCAGCCAGGCGCTTAGCGGGGGAGGGTCCTACGAGCATTACTTC.